Sequencing of this TCR beta chain was carried out in a study of blood T cell repertoires in COVID-19. Repertoires were generated with immunoSEQ multiplex PCR, while TCRdb's copy carries only in-frame clones and drops some. The table shows a few hundred thousand clones, with roughly four fifths occurring only once. The CDR3 is 15 residues long. The V gene end was trimmed by 4 bases and the J gene end by 8 bases; junction bases not matched to a gene: 7. The V gene's germline CDR1 is MNHEY and CDR2 SVGAGI. The rearrangement links TRBV6-5 to TRBJ1-6, with 8 bases aligning to TRBD1. Sequenced sample: PBMCs or T cells enriched from blood (not recorded which). This receptor was identified in a man aged 45 to 65 who had recovered from COVID-19. The CDR3, as DNA: TGTGCCAGCAGTTCGCAGGGGGCATTCTATTCACCCCTCCACTTT. It specifies CASSSQGAFYSPLHF.